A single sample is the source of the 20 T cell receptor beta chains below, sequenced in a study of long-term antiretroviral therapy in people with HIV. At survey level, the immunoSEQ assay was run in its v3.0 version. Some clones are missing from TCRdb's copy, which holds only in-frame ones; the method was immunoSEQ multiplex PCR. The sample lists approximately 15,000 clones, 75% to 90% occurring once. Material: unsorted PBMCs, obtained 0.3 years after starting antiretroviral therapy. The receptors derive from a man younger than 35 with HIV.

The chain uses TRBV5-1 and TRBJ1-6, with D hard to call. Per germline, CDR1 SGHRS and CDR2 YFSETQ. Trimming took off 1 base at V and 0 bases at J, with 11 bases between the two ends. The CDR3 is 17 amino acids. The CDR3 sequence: CASSLPPDSSYNSPLHF. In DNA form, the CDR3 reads TGCGCCAGCAGCTTGCCCCCGGATAGCTCCTATAATTCACCCCTCCACTTT.

This chain's CDR3 is CASSIHLGANTEAFF. The CDR3 DNA reads as TGCGCCAGCAGCATACATCTGGGGGCGAACACTGAAGCTTTCTTT. The rearrangement uses TRBV5-1 and TRBJ1-1, with D possibly matching TRBD1 (6 bases). The CDR3 loop spans 15 amino acids. Between the trimmed V and J ends, which lost 4 bases and 1 base, there was a span of 14 bases. Germline V gives CDR1 SGHRS, CDR2 YFSETQ.

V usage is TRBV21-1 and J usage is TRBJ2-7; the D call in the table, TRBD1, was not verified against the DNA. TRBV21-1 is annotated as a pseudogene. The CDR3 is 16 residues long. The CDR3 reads CASSKEATGEAYEQYV. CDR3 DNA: TGTGCCAGCAGCAAAGAAGCCACAGGAGAGGCCTACGAGCAGTACGTC.

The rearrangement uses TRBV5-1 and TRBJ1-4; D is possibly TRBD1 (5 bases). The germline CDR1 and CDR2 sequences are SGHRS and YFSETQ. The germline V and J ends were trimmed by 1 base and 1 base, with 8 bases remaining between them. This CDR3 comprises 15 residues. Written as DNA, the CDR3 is TGCGCCAGCAGCTTGTGGGACGGAACTAATGAAAAACTGTTTTTT. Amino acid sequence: CASSLWDGTNEKLFF. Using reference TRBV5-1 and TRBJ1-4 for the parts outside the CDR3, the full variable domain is KAGVTQTPRYLIKTRGQQVTLSCSPISGHRSVSWYQQTPGQGLQFLFEYFSETQRNKGNFPGRFSGRQFSNSRSEMNVSTLELGDSALYLCASSLWDGTNEKLFFGSGTQLSVL.

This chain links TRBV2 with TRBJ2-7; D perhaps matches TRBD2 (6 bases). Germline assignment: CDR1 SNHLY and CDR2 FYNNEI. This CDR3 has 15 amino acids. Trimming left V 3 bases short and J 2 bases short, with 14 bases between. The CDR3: CASSDTSLEPYEQYF. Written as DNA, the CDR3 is TGTGCCAGCAGTGATACTAGCTTAGAACCCTACGAGCAGTACTTC. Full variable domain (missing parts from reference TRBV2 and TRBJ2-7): EPEVTQTPSHQVTQMGQEVILRCVPISNHLYFYWYRQILGQKVEFLVSFYNNEISEKSEIFDDQFSVERPDGSNFTLKIRSTKLEDSAMYFCASSDTSLEPYEQYFGPGTRLTVT.

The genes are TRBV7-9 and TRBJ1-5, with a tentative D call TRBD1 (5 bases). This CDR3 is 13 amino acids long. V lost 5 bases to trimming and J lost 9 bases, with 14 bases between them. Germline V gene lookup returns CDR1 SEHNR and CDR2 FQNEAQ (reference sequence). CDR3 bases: TGTGCCAGCAGCATTGAGGGGTATTCGCCCCAGCATTTT. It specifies CASSIEGYSPQHF.

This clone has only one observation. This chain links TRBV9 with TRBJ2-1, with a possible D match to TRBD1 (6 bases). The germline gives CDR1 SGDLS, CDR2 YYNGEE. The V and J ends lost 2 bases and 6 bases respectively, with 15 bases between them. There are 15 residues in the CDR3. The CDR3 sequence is CASSVSQGHGNEQFF. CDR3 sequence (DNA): TGTGCCAGCAGCGTTTCACAGGGTCACGGCAATGAGCAGTTCTTC. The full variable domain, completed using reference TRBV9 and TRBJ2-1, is DSGVTQTPKHLITATGQRVTLRCSPRSGDLSVYWYQQSLDQGLQFLIQYYNGEERAKGNILERFSAQQFPDLHSELNLSSLELGDSALYFCASSVSQGHGNEQFFGPGTRLTVL.

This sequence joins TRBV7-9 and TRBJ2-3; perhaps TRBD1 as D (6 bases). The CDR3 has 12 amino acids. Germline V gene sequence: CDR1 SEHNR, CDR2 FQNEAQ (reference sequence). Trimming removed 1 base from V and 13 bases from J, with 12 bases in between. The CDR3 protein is CASSLVGDMEYF. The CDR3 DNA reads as TGTGCCAGCAGCTTAGTAGGGGACATGGAGTATTTT.

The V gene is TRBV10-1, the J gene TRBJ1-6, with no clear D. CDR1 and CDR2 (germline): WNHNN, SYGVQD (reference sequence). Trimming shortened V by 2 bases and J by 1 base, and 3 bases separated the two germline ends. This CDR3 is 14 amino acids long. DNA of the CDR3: TGCGCCAGCAGTGAGGGATCCTATAATTCACCCCTCCACTTT. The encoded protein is CASSEGSYNSPLHF.

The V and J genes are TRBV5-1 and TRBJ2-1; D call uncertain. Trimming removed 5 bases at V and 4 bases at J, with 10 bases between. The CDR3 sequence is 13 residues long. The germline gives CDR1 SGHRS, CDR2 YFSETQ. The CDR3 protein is CASRPDGYNEQFF. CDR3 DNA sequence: TGCGCCAGCAGACCCGACGGATACAATGAGCAGTTCTTC.

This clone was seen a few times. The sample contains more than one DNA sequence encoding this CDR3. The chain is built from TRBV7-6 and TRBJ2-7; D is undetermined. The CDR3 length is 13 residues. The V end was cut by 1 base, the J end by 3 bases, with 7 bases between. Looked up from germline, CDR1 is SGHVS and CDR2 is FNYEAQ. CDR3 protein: CASSLGPNYEQYV. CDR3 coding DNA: TGTGCCAGCAGCTTAGGACCGAACTACGAGCAGTACGTC.

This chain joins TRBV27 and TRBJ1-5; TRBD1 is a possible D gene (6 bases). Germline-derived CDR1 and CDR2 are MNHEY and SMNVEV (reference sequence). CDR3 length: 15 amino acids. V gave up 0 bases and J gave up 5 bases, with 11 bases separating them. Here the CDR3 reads CASSLSMGADQPQHF. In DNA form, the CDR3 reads TGTGCCAGCAGTTTATCGATGGGGGCCGATCAGCCCCAGCATTTT.

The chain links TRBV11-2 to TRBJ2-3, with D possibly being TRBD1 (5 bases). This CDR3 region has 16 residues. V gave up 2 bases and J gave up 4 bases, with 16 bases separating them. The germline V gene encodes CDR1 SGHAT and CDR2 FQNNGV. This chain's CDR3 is CASSLLGRVSADTQYF. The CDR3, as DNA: TGTGCCAGCAGCTTACTAGGCAGGGTGAGCGCAGATACGCAGTATTTT.

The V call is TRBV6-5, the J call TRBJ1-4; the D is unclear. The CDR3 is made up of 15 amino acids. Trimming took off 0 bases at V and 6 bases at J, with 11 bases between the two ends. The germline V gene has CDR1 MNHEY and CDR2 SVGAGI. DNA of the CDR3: TGTGCCAGCAGTTACTCGAGAGCGAATCATGAAAAACTGTTTTTT. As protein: CASSYSRANHEKLFF.

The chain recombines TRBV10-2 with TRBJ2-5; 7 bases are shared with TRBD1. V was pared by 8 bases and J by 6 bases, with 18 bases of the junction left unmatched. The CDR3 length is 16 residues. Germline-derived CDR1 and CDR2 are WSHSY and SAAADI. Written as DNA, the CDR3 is TGCGCCAGCCGGTCTGGTGACAGGGCTCTCATTAAGACCCAGTACTTC. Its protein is CASRSGDRALIKTQYF.

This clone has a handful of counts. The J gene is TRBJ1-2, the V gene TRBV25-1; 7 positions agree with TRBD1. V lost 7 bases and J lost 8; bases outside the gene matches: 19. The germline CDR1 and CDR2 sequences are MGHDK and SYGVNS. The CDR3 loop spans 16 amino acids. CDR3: CASTPTRGARLEGYTF. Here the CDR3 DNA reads TGTGCCAGCACCCCGACCAGGGGGGCGCGGCTGGAAGGCTACACCTTC.

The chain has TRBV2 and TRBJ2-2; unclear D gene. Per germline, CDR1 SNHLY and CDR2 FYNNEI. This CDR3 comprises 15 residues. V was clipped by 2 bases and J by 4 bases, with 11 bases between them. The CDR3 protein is CASSERTVGTGELFF. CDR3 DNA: TGTGCCAGCAGTGAACGGACGGTGGGCACCGGGGAGCTGTTTTTT.

The CDR3 DNA sequence: TGTGCCAGTAGTTTCACGGGGGTTAGCACTGAAGCTTTCTTT. This sequence encodes CASSFTGVSTEAFF. V is TRBV19 and J is TRBJ1-1, with TRBD1 as a possible D gene (5 bases). Per the germline V gene, CDR1 is LNHDA and CDR2 is SQIVND (reference sequence). The CDR3 is 14 residues long. V dropped 5 bases and J dropped 4 bases, with 14 bases sitting between them.

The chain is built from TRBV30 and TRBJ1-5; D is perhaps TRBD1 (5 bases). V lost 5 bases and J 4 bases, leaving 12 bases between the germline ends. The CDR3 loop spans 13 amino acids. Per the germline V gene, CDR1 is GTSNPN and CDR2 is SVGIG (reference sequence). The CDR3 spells CAWSPQGNQPQHF. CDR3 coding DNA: TGTGCCTGGTCTCCCCAGGGTAATCAGCCCCAGCATTTT.

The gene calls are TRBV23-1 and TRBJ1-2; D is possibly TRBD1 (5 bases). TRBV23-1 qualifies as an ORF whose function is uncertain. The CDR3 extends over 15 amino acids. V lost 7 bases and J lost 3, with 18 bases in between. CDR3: CASTSPRQTHYGYTF. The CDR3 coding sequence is TGCGCCAGCACCTCCCCGCGACAGACTCACTATGGCTACACCTTC.